A selection of T cell receptor beta chains follows, all from one sample in a study of blood T cell repertoires in COVID-19. Clones were read by immunoSEQ multiplex PCR, and TCRdb kept only the in-frame ones, dropping some. The sample has 50,000 to 70,000 clones; about 81% are singletons. The specimen sequenced was peripheral blood. The receptors here all came from a man aged 65 to 79 with active COVID-19. The CDR3 runs from the conserved cysteine through the conserved F or W. D genes are given only for firm matches. Rows give clone size only sometimes, using once, few, many, or a class for an expanded clone.

CDR3 length	clone size	V gene	J gene	D gene	CDR3 protein	CDR3 DNA
14	NA	TRBV6-5	TRBJ1-5	NA	CASSPAGLSQPQHF	TGTGCCAGCAGCCCGGCAGGGTTGAGTCAGCCCCAGCATTTT
16	few	TRBV27	TRBJ2-1	TRBD1	CASSPTGGAWYNEQFF	TGTGCCAGCAGCCCAACAGGGGGCGCATGGTACAATGAGCAGTTCTTC
12	NA	TRBV2	TRBJ2-5	NA	CASSVYQETQYF	TGTGCCAGCAGTGTCTACCAAGAGACCCAGTACTTC
14	NA	TRBV7-8	TRBJ2-5	TRBD1	CASSQQGARETQYF	TGTGCCAGCAGCCAACAGGGGGCCCGGGAGACCCAGTACTTC
19	NA	TRBV24-1	TRBJ2-1	TRBD2	CATSDTFGTSGRMDNEQFF	TGTGCCACCAGTGATACCTTCGGGACTAGCGGGAGGATGGATAATGAGCAGTTCTTC
17	NA	TRBV6-2/TRBV6-3	TRBJ2-7	TRBD2	CASSSNPGTSGTYEQYF	TGTGCCAGCAGTTCCAACCCCGGGACTAGCGGGACCTACGAGCAGTACTTC
15	NA	TRBV7-2	TRBJ2-5	TRBD1	CASSSARTGFGTQYF	TGTGCCAGCAGCTCCGCGAGGACAGGGTTTGGGACCCAGTACTTC
14	once	TRBV2	TRBJ2-7	NA	CAKARPGNSYEQYF	TGTGCCAAGGCTAGGCCAGGGAACTCCTACGAGCAGTACTTC
17	NA	TRBV5-8	TRBJ1-5	NA	CASSLLGRGVNNQPQHF	TGTGCCAGCAGCTTGTTAGGCAGGGGTGTCAATAATCAGCCCCAGCATTTT
14	NA	TRBV5-1	TRBJ1-2	NA	CASTEQVSNYGYTF	TGCGCCAGCACCGAACAAGTGTCTAACTATGGCTACACCTTC
16	NA	TRBV5-1	TRBJ1-2	NA	CASSLSPTRSGGGYTF	TGCGCCAGCAGCCTCAGTCCAACCCGGTCGGGTGGCGGCTACACCTTC
15	NA	TRBV11-3	TRBJ2-2	NA	CASSSTRQNTGELFF	TGTGCCAGCAGCTCCACCCGACAGAACACCGGGGAGCTGTTTTTT
12	NA	TRBV4-2	TRBJ2-5	NA	CASSGDQGTQYF	TGTGCCAGCAGCGGAGATCAGGGGACCCAGTACTTC
15	NA	TRBV9	TRBJ1-1	TRBD1	CASSPWTGRNTEAFF	TGTGCCAGCAGCCCTTGGACAGGGAGAAACACTGAAGCTTTCTTT
16	NA	TRBV4-2	TRBJ2-1	NA	CASSFPLIAENNEQFF	TGTGCCAGCAGCTTCCCGTTAATAGCGGAGAACAATGAGCAGTTCTTC
16	NA	TRBV5-8	TRBJ2-1	TRBD2	CASSWRTSGRAGEQFF	TGTGCCAGCAGCTGGCGCACTAGCGGGAGGGCGGGAGAGCAGTTCTTC
12	NA	TRBV6-2/TRBV6-3	TRBJ1-5	NA	CASSYMGQPQHF	TGTGCCAGCAGTTACATGGGCCAGCCCCAGCATTTT
12	once	TRBV2	TRBJ2-4	NA	CASSDEGGIQYF	TGTGCCAGCAGTGACGAAGGGGGCATTCAGTACTTC
16	NA	TRBV28	TRBJ2-4	NA	CASSPRGSIAKNIQYF	TGTGCCAGCAGTCCCCGGGGGAGTATAGCCAAAAACATTCAGTACTTC
14	NA	TRBV30	TRBJ1-2	NA	CAWSVSRRGGGYTF	TGTGCCTGGAGTGTATCAAGGAGAGGAGGTGGCTACACCTTC
14	NA	TRBV30	TRBJ2-1	TRBD2	CAWSGLAGNNEQFF	TGTGCCTGGAGTGGACTAGCGGGTAACAATGAGCAGTTCTTC
16	NA	TRBV19	TRBJ2-1	TRBD2	CASSIIGGLSLTEQFF	TGTGCCAGTAGTATTATTGGGGGACTATCCCTCACTGAGCAGTTCTTC
13	NA	TRBV16	TRBJ1-5	NA	CASSHGGNQPQHF	TGTGCCAGCAGCCACGGGGGGAATCAGCCCCAGCATTTT
14	NA	TRBV7-2	TRBJ2-7	NA	CASSFPDRTYEQYF	TGTGCCAGCAGCTTTCCCGACAGGACCTACGAGCAGTACTTC
14	few	TRBV11-2	TRBJ1-1	NA	CASSVQIMNTEAFF	TGTGCCAGCAGCGTTCAGATCATGAACACTGAAGCTTTCTTT
15	NA	TRBV7-2	TRBJ2-5	TRBD1	CASSLGQGVQETQYF	TGTGCCAGCAGCTTAGGACAGGGGGTCCAGGAGACCCAGTACTTC
18	few	TRBV15	TRBJ2-1	TRBD1	CATSGTTGGWRVRGEQFF	TGTGCCACCAGCGGAACGACAGGGGGCTGGCGGGTGAGGGGTGAGCAGTTCTTC
14	NA	TRBV18	TRBJ1-1	NA	CASSPGLRNTEAFF	TGTGCCAGCTCACCGGGACTCAGGAACACTGAAGCTTTCTTT
16	NA	TRBV20-1	TRBJ2-7	TRBD2	CSASGRTSGTSDEQYF	TGCAGTGCTAGTGGGAGGACTAGCGGGACTAGCGACGAGCAGTACTTC
12	NA	TRBV19	TRBJ1-6	NA	CASPEGSSPLHF	TGTGCCAGTCCCGAGGGCAGTTCACCCCTCCACTTT
14	NA	TRBV18	TRBJ2-1	NA	CASSPAYRDTEQFF	TGTGCCAGCTCACCAGCCTACCGGGACACAGAGCAGTTCTTC
16	NA	TRBV28	TRBJ2-4	NA	CASSPTGHLAKNIQYF	TGTGCCAGCAGTCCCACAGGGCATCTAGCCAAAAACATTCAGTACTTC
16	NA	TRBV30	TRBJ2-3	NA	CAWSPLRASATDTQYF	TGTGCCTGGAGTCCCTTGAGGGCCAGCGCCACAGATACGCAGTATTTT
16	NA	TRBV11-1	TRBJ2-5	TRBD2	CASSPIAGGVQETQYF	TGTGCCAGCAGCCCGATAGCGGGAGGGGTACAAGAGACCCAGTACTTC
12	NA	TRBV27	TRBJ2-5	NA	CAGRVVRETQYF	TGTGCCGGGAGAGTAGTGCGGGAGACCCAGTACTTC
12	NA	TRBV6-2/TRBV6-3	TRBJ1-2	NA	CASSFQGYGYTF	TGTGCCAGCAGTTTCCAGGGCTATGGCTACACCTTC
15	NA	TRBV5-1	TRBJ2-2	NA	CASSAGTQHTGELFF	TGCGCCAGCAGCGCCGGGACACAGCACACCGGGGAGCTGTTTTTT
17	NA	TRBV27	TRBJ2-6	NA	CASGAAGPVAGANVLTF	TGTGCCAGCGGTGCCGCAGGCCCAGTGGCGGGGGCCAACGTCCTGACTTTC
17	few	TRBV5-5	TRBJ2-6	NA	CASSLGGGVSGANVLTF	TGTGCCAGCAGCTTGGGCGGCGGTGTCTCTGGGGCCAACGTCCTGACTTTC
15	NA	TRBV9	TRBJ1-1	TRBD1	CASSVGGRGQTEAFF	TGTGCCAGCAGCGTAGGTGGCAGGGGGCAGACTGAAGCTTTCTTT
15	NA	TRBV7-3	TRBJ2-7	TRBD1	CASSLGTGKFYEQYF	TGTGCCAGCAGCTTAGGGACAGGGAAATTCTACGAGCAGTACTTC
15	NA	TRBV7-2	TRBJ2-1	NA	CASSTQHKGYNEQFF	TGTGCCAGCAGCACACAACATAAGGGGTACAATGAGCAGTTCTTC